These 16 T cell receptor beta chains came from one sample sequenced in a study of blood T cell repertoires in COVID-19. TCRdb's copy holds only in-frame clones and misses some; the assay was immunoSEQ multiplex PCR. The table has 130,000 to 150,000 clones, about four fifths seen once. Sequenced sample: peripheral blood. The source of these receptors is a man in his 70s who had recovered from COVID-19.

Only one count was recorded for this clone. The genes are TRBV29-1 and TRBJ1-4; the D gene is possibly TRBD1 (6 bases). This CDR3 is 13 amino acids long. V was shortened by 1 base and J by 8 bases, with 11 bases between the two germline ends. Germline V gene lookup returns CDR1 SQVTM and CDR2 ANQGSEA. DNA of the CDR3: TGCAGCGTTGAAGGGGTGGACAGAGAAAAACTGTTTTTT. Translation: CSVEGVDREKLFF.

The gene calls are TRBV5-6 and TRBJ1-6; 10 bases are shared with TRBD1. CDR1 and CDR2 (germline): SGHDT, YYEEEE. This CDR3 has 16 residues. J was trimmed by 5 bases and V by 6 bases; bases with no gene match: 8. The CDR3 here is CASKRRGTGDNSPLHF. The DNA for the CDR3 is TGTGCCAGCAAAAGAAGAGGGACAGGGGATAATTCACCCCTCCACTTT.

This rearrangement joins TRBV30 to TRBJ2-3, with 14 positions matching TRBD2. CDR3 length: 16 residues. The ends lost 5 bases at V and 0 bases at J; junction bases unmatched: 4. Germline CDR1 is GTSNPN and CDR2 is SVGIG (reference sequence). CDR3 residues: CAWGGLAGASTDTQYF. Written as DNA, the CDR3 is TGTGCCTGGGGGGGACTAGCGGGAGCTAGCACAGATACGCAGTATTTT.

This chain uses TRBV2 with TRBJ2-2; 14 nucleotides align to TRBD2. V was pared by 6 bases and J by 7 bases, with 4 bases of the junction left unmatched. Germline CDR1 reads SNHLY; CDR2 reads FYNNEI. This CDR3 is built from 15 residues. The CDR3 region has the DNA TGTGCCAGCAGGGGACTAGCGGGAGTCTACGGGGAGCTGTTTTTT. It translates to CASRGLAGVYGELFF.

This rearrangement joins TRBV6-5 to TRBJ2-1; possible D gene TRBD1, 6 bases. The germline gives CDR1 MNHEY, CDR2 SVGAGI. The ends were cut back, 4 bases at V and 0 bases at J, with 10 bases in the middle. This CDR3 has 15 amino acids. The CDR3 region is CASSLTGSSYNEQFF. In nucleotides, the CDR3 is TGTGCCAGCAGTTTAACAGGGAGCTCCTACAATGAGCAGTTCTTC.

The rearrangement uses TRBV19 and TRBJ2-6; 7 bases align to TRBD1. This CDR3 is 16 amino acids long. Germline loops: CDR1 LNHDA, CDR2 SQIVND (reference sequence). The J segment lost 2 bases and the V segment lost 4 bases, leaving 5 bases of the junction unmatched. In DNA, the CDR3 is TGTGCCAGTAGTACCCCGGGACAGACTGGGGCCAACGTCCTGACTTTC. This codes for CASSTPGQTGANVLTF.

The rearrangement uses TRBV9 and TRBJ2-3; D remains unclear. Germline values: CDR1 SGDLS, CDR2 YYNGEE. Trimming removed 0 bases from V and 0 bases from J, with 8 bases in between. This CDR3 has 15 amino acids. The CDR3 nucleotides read TGTGCCAGCAGCGTAGAGGAGCCTAGCACAGATACGCAGTATTTT. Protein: CASSVEEPSTDTQYF.

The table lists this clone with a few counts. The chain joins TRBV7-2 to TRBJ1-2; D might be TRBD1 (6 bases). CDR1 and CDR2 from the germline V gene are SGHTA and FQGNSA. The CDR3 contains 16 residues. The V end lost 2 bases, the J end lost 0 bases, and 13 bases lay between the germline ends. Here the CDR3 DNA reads TGTGCCAGCAGCTTAACGGGGACACCGGCTAACTATGGCTACACCTTC. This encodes CASSLTGTPANYGYTF. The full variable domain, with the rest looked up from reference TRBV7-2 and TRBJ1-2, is GAGVSQSPSNKVTEKGKDVELRCDPISGHTALYWYRQSLGQGLEFLIYFQGNSAPDKSGLPSDRFSAERTGGSVSTLTIQRTQQEDSAVYLCASSLTGTPANYGYTFGSGTRLTVV.

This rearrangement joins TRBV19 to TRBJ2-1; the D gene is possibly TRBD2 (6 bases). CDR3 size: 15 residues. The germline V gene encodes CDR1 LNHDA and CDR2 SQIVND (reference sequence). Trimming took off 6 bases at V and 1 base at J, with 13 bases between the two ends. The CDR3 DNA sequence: TGTGCCAGTAGGCTGACTAGGGGTTCCTACAATGAGCAGTTCTTC. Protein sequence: CASRLTRGSYNEQFF.

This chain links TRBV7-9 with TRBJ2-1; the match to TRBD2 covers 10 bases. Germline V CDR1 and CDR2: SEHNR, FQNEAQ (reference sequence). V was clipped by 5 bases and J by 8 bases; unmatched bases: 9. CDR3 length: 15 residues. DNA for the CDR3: TGTGCCAGCAGCCCGTACAGCGGGGGGGTTGATGAGCAGTTCTTC. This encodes CASSPYSGGVDEQFF.

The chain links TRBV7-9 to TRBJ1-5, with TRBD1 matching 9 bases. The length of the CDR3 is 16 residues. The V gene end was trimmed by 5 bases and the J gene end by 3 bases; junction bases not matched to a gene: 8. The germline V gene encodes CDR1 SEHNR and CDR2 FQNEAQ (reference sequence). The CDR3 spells CASSKTGTGNNQPQHF. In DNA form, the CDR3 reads TGTGCCAGCAGCAAGACCGGGACAGGGAACAATCAGCCCCAGCATTTT.

CDR3 sequence (DNA): TGTGCCAGCAGCCAAGCAAGGGGCATCTACGAGCAGTACTTC. It specifies CASSQARGIYEQYF. The chain uses TRBV3-1 (or the pseudogene TRBV3-2) and TRBJ2-7; D is possibly TRBD1 (5 bases). The CDR3 contains 14 residues. Trimming pared 1 base from V and 3 bases from J, leaving 10 bases between. The germline gives CDR1 LGHDT, CDR2 YNNKEL (reference sequence).

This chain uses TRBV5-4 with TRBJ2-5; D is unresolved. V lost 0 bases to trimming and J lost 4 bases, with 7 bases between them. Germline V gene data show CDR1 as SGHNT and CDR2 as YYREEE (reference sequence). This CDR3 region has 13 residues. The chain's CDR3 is CASSLDRLETQYF. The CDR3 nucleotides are TGTGCCAGCAGCTTGGACAGATTAGAGACCCAGTACTTC.

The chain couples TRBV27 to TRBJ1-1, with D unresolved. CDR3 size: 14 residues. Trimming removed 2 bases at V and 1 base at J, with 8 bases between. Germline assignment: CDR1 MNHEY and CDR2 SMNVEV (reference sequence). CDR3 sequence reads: CASSLGRGNTEAFF. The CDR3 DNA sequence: TGTGCCAGCAGTTTAGGTCGGGGGAACACTGAAGCTTTCTTT.

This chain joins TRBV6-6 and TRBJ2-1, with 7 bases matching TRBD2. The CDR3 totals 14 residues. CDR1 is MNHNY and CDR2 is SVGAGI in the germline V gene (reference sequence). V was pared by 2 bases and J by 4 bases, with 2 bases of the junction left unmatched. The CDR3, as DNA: TGTGCCAGCAGTTACGGCGGGGGATACAATGAGCAGTTCTTC. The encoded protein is CASSYGGGYNEQFF.

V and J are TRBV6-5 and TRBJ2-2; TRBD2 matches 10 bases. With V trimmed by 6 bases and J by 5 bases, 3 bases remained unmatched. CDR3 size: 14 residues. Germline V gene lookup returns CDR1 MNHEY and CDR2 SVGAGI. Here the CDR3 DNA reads TGTGCCAGCAGCGTAGCGGGAGGTACCGGGGAGCTGTTTTTT. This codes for CASSVAGGTGELFF.